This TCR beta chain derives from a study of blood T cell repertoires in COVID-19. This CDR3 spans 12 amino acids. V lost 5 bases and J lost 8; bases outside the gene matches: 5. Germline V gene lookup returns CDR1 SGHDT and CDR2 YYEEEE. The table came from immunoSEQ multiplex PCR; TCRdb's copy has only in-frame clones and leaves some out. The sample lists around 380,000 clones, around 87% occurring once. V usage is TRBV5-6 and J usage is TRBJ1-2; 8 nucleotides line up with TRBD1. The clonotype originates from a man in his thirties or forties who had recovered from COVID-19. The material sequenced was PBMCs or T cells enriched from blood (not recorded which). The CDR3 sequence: CASSTGGGGYTF. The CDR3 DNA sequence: TGTGCCAGCAGTACAGGGGGTGGCGGCTACACCTTC.